Given below is one TCR beta chain in context. This clonotype occurred many times. Its antigen target is currently unknown. No base-level quality is on record; no much larger clone is a single base apart. The library was made by 5' RACE. Sequencing was performed on an Illumina HiSeq 2000. Template switching added a universal primer binding site, and the final cDNA carried a unique molecular identifier that allowed TCR cDNA molecules to be counted accurately. Specific primers in the conserved constant-segment region were used to synthesize first-strand cDNA for the TCR alpha and beta chains. Each cDNA library was double barcoded, with a SMART-Mk sample barcode plus Illumina barcodes, to control for contamination. TruSeq adapter sequences, together with Illumina sample barcodes, were added in two successive PCR steps. The TCR alpha and beta cDNA libraries were sequenced on the Illumina HiSeq platform using custom primers. Per the original workflow: Unique molecular identifiers were extracted from raw reads with MiGEC, and CDR3 positions were determined with MiXCR. For each individual, recombination models were inferred using an EM algorithm with the repgenHMM and IGoR tools. The analysis of shared clonotypes was done with the tcR package in R, with sharing normalized by the product of cloneset sizes. To study raw recombination without the effects of thymic and clonal selection, out-of-frame nonproductive sequences were analyzed. TCRdb reran the public reads through fastp at Q25 and MiXCR, keeping productive beta chains. Each entry merges the rows of one CDR3 protein and shows their most common DNA and genes. The V and J calls follow TCRdb's processing rather than the paper's. The sample table lists about 700,000 distinct CDR3 sequences, about 9.4% of them with a count of one. Clones ranked in the top ten supply approximately 0.96% of the sample.

The data belong to a study of identical twins (TCRdb year 2016). A note on the overall study: To test whether fetal clonotypes persist, the study used deep sequencing on TCR alpha and beta repertoires from monozygotic twins, unrelated adults of various ages, and cord blood. To rule out contamination, the twin experiments were replicated at different times with different library preparation protocols. Broad study findings and their caveats: The excess sharing between twins in beta out-of-frame sequences was weaker because fewer shared sequences reduced the signal-to-noise ratio. Conclusions relied on cross-sectional statistical analysis, since the same donors could not be followed over many years. Zero-insertion analyses could be partly confounded by invariant T cells such as MAIT and iNKT, though diverse VJ usage argued against such confounding for most clonotypes. Compared with coincidental sharing between unrelated individuals, an excess of low generation-probability sequences was observed among out-of-frame TCR alpha sequences shared between twins. In monozygotic twins, recombination models systematically underestimated out-of-frame TCR alpha sharing, but the models matched the sharing seen between unrelated individuals. Abundant cord blood beta clonotypes carried fewer insertions; young adult naive repertoires showed a weaker similar trend, while memory repertoires showed none.

The germline V gene supplies CDR1 SGHRS and CDR2 YFSETQ. The CDR3 contains 18 residues, cysteine and phenylalanine counted. The kept DNA is CDR3 alone, 54 bases in frame from the first base. V and J are trimmed by 3 bases and 5 bases, and the gene matches miss 14 bases of the junction. All donors were healthy Caucasians. The twin cohort comprised three pairs of female monozygotic twins, all aged about 18 to 29 years. RNA for TCR libraries was isolated from peripheral blood mononuclear cells. These records were also assigned to another study, of yellow fever vaccine responses in identical twins. The second investigation adds: The T cell response to vaccination in identical twins was reported by the authors to appear partly convergent and partly personalized. The study precisely tracked vaccine-responding T cell clones in identical twins.

The rearranged segments are TRBV5-1 and TRBJ2-1; 10 junctional bases match TRBD2. This TCR came from a woman between 18 and 30 years old in good health. The sequencing sample was made of PBMCs. The CDR3 amino acid sequence is: CASSSHPKTSGTHNEQFF. The DNA reads as follows: TGCGCCAGCAGCTCACACCCCAAAACTAGCGGGACCCACAATGAGCAGTTCTTC.